Shown below are 27 T cell receptor beta chains from a single sample sequenced in a study of cytomegalovirus exposure and HLA in healthy donors. PCR amplification relied on 60 Vbeta primers (plus 13 Jbeta primers). The data were produced by immunoSEQ multiplex PCR, yet TCRdb's version contains in-frame clones alone and is incomplete. The table has 130,000 or so clones, under 70% seen once; the top ten hold 1.5% to 1.7%. The sample consisted of PBMCs. The receptors here all came from a man between 18 and 29 years old in good health and CMV-seronegative.

The chain combines TRBV10-3 with TRBJ2-1, with TRBD1 as a possible D gene (6 bases). The V gene lost 4 bases and the J gene lost 0 bases, with 13 bases spanning the gap. The CDR3 length is 16 residues. Per the germline V gene, CDR1 is ENHRY and CDR2 is SYGVKD. The CDR3 DNA follows: TGTGCCATCAGTGGAATACAGGGAAGCTCCTACAATGAGCAGTTCTTC. Residues: CAISGIQGSSYNEQFF.

The chain employs TRBV27 and TRBJ1-2, with D possibly being TRBD1 (6 bases). Germline CDR1 is MNHEY and CDR2 is SMNVEV (reference sequence). CDR3 size: 16 residues. Between the trimmed V and J ends, which lost 6 bases and 2 bases, there was a span of 19 bases. The CDR3 DNA is TGTGCCAGCAGGCCCCCCGGGACACCCACCAACTATGGCTACACCTTC. Translation gives CASRPPGTPTNYGYTF.

The chain has TRBV6-5 and TRBJ1-6, with 8 bases identical to TRBD1. Trimming cost V 4 bases and J 7 bases; bases outside gene matches: 6. CDR3 length: 15 residues. Germline V gene lookup returns CDR1 MNHEY and CDR2 SVGAGI. The CDR3 protein is CASSSTRGQNSPLHF. Here the CDR3 DNA reads TGTGCCAGCAGTTCTACCAGGGGGCAAAATTCACCCCTCCACTTT.

The chain links TRBV6-6 to TRBJ1-2, with D perhaps TRBD1 (5 bases). The CDR3 extends over 13 amino acids. Per the germline V gene, CDR1 is MNHNY and CDR2 is SVGAGI (reference sequence). V was pared by 11 bases and J by 8 bases, with 21 bases between. CDR3 sequence (DNA): TGTGCCTTAACCGGGGGGGGACTGCGCGGCTACACCTTC. Translation: CALTGGGLRGYTF.

V is TRBV4-1 and J is TRBJ1-1, with D perhaps TRBD1 (5 bases). In germline, CDR1 is MGHRA, CDR2 YSYEKL. The CDR3 has 15 residues. V was trimmed by 1 base and J by 3 bases, leaving 12 bases between them. DNA for the CDR3: TGCGCCAGCAGCCAAGCAGGCTTGACAGACACTGAAGCTTTCTTT. This gives the protein CASSQAGLTDTEAFF.

The rearrangement links TRBV30 to TRBJ1-2; D ambiguous. Trimming stripped 4 bases from V and 5 bases from J, with 5 bases between. The CDR3 has 10 amino acids. CDR1 and CDR2 (germline): GTSNPN, SVGIG (reference sequence). This chain's CDR3 is CAWKRYGYTF. Written as DNA, the CDR3 is TGTGCCTGGAAGCGTTATGGCTACACCTTC.

The CDR3 loop reads CAWSLTGSLNEQFF. CDR3 bases: TGTGCCTGGAGTTTAACAGGGTCCCTCAATGAGCAGTTCTTC. The rearrangement links TRBV30 to TRBJ2-1, with D perhaps matching TRBD1 (6 bases). V lost 2 bases, J lost 6 bases, and 14 bases lay in between. Germline assignment: CDR1 GTSNPN and CDR2 SVGIG (reference sequence). The CDR3 covers 14 residues.

The chain combines TRBV19 with TRBJ2-5; no clear D gene. The CDR3 has 17 residues. Germline V gene lookup returns CDR1 LNHDA and CDR2 SQIVND (reference sequence). V was cut by 0 bases and J by 4 bases, with 18 bases left in between. CDR3 region: CASSIDRWSGLRETQYF. DNA for the CDR3: TGTGCCAGTAGTATAGATCGTTGGAGTGGGTTAAGAGAGACCCAGTACTTC.

The V call is TRBV19, the J call TRBJ1-5; 10 bases align to TRBD1. J was trimmed by 7 bases and V by 6 bases; bases with no gene match: 3. The CDR3 consists of 13 residues. Germline V gene data show CDR1 as LNHDA and CDR2 as SQIVND (reference sequence). The CDR3 region is CASRGQGVQPQHF. CDR3 DNA: TGTGCCAGTAGAGGACAGGGGGTCCAGCCCCAGCATTTT. Full variable domain (outside the CDR3, taken from reference TRBV19 and TRBJ1-5): DGGITQSPKYLFRKEGQNVTLSCEQNLNHDAMYWYRQDPGQGLRLIYYSQIVNDFQKGDIAEGYSVSREKKESFPLTVTSAQKNPTAFYLCASRGQGVQPQHFGDGTRLSIL.

This clone was found a few times. The chain combines TRBV7-6 with TRBJ2-1; TRBD1 might be the D (5 bases). Between the trimmed V and J ends, which lost 5 bases and 8 bases, there was a span of 13 bases. The CDR3 covers 13 residues. From germline, CDR1 is SGHVS and CDR2 FNYEAQ. CDR3 bases: TGTGCCAGCAGCGCCGACAGAGCCCATGAGCAGTTCTTC. The encoded protein is CASSADRAHEQFF.

J is TRBJ1-1 and V is TRBV28; 7 positions agree with TRBD1. The CDR3 runs to 15 residues. The trim removed 2 bases at V and 2 bases at J, leaving 5 bases unmatched. Germline CDR1 is MDHEN and CDR2 is SYDVKM. The CDR3 sequence: CASSLQGGSNTEAFF. The DNA for the CDR3 is TGTGCCAGCAGTTTACAGGGGGGATCTAACACTGAAGCTTTCTTT.

A few counts support this clone. The chain recombines TRBV28 with TRBJ2-6; TRBD1 matches at 10 bases. This CDR3 spans 21 amino acids. Trimming removed 3 bases from V and 1 base from J; junction bases left unmatched: 15. Germline V CDR1 and CDR2: MDHEN, SYDVKM. The CDR3, as DNA: TGTGCCAGCAGTTTGGGGAGGGGACAGGGGTTCTTCGAATCTGGGGCCAACGTCCTGACTTTC. Translated: CASSLGRGQGFFESGANVLTF.

The V call is TRBV10-2, the J call TRBJ1-1; D may be TRBD1 (5 bases). The V and J ends lost 6 bases and 8 bases respectively, with 19 bases between them. The germline V gene has CDR1 WSHSY and CDR2 SAAADI. The CDR3 covers 14 residues. CDR3 bases: TGCGCCAGCAGCCCCCCAAGCGGGACTGCCGAAGCTTTCTTT. It specifies CASSPPSGTAEAFF.

This clone was seen a handful of times. The chain recombines TRBV27 with TRBJ1-5; TRBD1 might be the D (6 bases). The germline V and J ends were trimmed by 6 bases and 6 bases, with 21 bases remaining between them. The CDR3 sequence is 16 residues long. Germline V gene lookup returns CDR1 MNHEY and CDR2 SMNVEV (reference sequence). The CDR3, as DNA: TGTGCCAGCAGCCCGGAACAGGGACGGTTAGGTCAGCCCCAGCATTTT. It codes for CASSPEQGRLGQPQHF.

V usage is TRBV15 and J usage is TRBJ2-1; 7 bases are shared with TRBD1. There are 16 residues in the CDR3. With 0 bases clipped from V and 3 bases from J, the junction kept 5 bases outside the gene matches. Germline V CDR1 and CDR2: LNHNV, YYDKDF (reference sequence). The CDR3 here is CATSREPAGGYNEQFF. CDR3 in DNA: TGTGCCACCAGCAGAGAACCGGCAGGGGGCTACAATGAGCAGTTCTTC.

This clone came up a few times. The chain links TRBV5-4 to TRBJ2-2; D remains unclear. V was shortened by 1 base and J by 1 base, with 5 bases between the two germline ends. The CDR3 is 14 amino acids. The germline CDR1 and CDR2 sequences are SGHNT and YYREEE (reference sequence). CDR3 protein: CASSLPGNTGELFF. For the CDR3, the DNA is TGTGCCAGCAGCTTGCCGGGGAACACCGGGGAGCTGTTTTTT.

The genes are TRBV29-1 and TRBJ2-5; D may be TRBD1 (5 bases). This CDR3 comprises 16 residues. V was clipped by 7 bases and J by 5 bases, with 26 bases between them. CDR1 and CDR2 (germline): SQVTM, ANQGSEA. As DNA, the CDR3 is TGCAGCGCTATCGGTACAGGTGCCGGGTTCATGGAGACCCAGTACTTC. Its translation is CSAIGTGAGFMETQYF.

The chain joins TRBV27 to TRBJ2-1, with D possibly matching TRBD1 (6 bases). There are 15 residues in the CDR3. Germline CDR1 MNHEY, CDR2 SMNVEV (reference sequence). Deletions cut 8 bases from V and 5 bases from J, with 19 bases between. The CDR3 DNA reads TGTGCCAGCCAAACCCGCGCAGGGGCCCACAATGAGCAGTTCTTC. Translated, it gives CASQTRAGAHNEQFF.

A remark on this clone: Germline is not matched at one junction end, which may reflect a read error. V usage is TRBV4-2 and J usage is TRBJ2-1, with 8 bases fitting TRBD2. This CDR3 has 15 amino acids. Germline lookup yields CDR1 LGHNA and CDR2 YNFKEQ. The CDR3 DNA reads as TGTACCAGCAGCCAATATGAGACTAGCGAGGAACTACCGTTCTTC. Its translation is CTSSQYETSEELPFF.

This clone has just a few counts. The J gene is TRBJ2-5, the V gene TRBV27, with 7 positions matching TRBD2. The CDR3 has 15 amino acids. J gave up 5 bases and V 4 bases, and 10 bases lay outside the gene matches. Germline V gene lookup returns CDR1 MNHEY and CDR2 SMNVEV (reference sequence). The CDR3 bases are TGTGCCAGCAGTTCTACCGGGACTAATTGGGAGACCCAGTACTTC. This sequence encodes CASSSTGTNWETQYF.

The chain uses TRBV28 and TRBJ1-2; D is unclear. The CDR3 consists of 15 residues. The V end was cut by 5 bases, the J end by 0 bases, with 13 bases between. Looked up from germline, CDR1 is MDHEN and CDR2 is SYDVKM. CDR3 in amino acids: CASSEVRGANYGYTF. DNA of the CDR3: TGTGCCAGCAGTGAAGTTCGGGGAGCTAACTATGGCTACACCTTC.

The chain links TRBV28 to TRBJ1-2; 10 bases line up with TRBD1. The trim removed 6 bases at V and 3 bases at J, leaving 7 bases unmatched. This CDR3 has 15 amino acids. Germline values: CDR1 MDHEN, CDR2 SYDVKM. The CDR3: CASSDRGRQYYGYTF. In DNA form, the CDR3 reads TGTGCCAGCAGCGACAGGGGGCGACAGTACTATGGCTACACCTTC.

The chain couples TRBV7-2 to TRBJ2-7, with 9 positions matching TRBD1. The V gene end was trimmed by 1 base and the J gene end by 7 bases; junction bases not matched to a gene: 5. The germline gives CDR1 SGHTA, CDR2 FQGNSA. CDR3 length equals 14 residues. This chain's CDR3 is CASSLGGQGYEQYF. The CDR3 nucleotides are TGTGCCAGCAGCTTAGGAGGACAGGGGTATGAGCAGTACTTC.

The rearrangement links TRBV28 to TRBJ2-1; unclear D gene. CDR1 is MDHEN, CDR2 SYDVKM, per germline. V lost 3 bases, J lost 6 bases, and 9 bases lay in between. This CDR3 region has 13 residues. The DNA of the CDR3 is TGTGCCAGCAGTTTTCCCATGGCCAATGAGCAGTTCTTC. Translation: CASSFPMANEQFF.

The chain employs TRBV29-1 and TRBJ2-7, with 8 bases aligning to TRBD1. The trim removed 6 bases at V and 5 bases at J, leaving 9 bases unmatched. Germline CDR1 and CDR2: SQVTM and ANQGSEA. CDR3 length equals 13 residues. CDR3 amino acids: CSVDRGQGNEQYF. The CDR3 DNA follows: TGCAGCGTCGATAGAGGACAGGGCAACGAGCAGTACTTC.

V and J are TRBV9 and TRBJ1-2, with 10 positions matching TRBD1. The CDR3 spans 14 residues. Germline values: CDR1 SGDLS, CDR2 YYNGEE. The junction had 2 bases not matched to a gene; V was cut back by 0 bases and J by 6 bases. The CDR3 DNA follows: TGTGCCAGCAGCGTAGTAGGGACAGGGGATGGCTACACCTTC. Translated: CASSVVGTGDGYTF.

The V and J genes are TRBV5-1 and TRBJ2-1; possible D gene TRBD1, 6 bases. Trimming took off 4 bases at V and 0 bases at J, with 8 bases between the two ends. CDR3 size: 14 residues. The V gene's germline CDR1 is SGHRS and CDR2 YFSETQ. This CDR3 reads CASSGTLSYNEQFF. CDR3 nucleotides: TGCGCCAGCAGCGGGACACTCTCCTACAATGAGCAGTTCTTC.